The 7 T cell receptor beta chains reported below all come from one sample, sequenced in a study of T cells expressing NK-cell markers (dated by TCRdb to the early 2020s). Library preparation used 5' RACE. Sequencing used an Illumina HiSeq 2000. The reads underwent TCRdb reprocessing, giving one record for each CDR3 protein sequence and no DNA. The sample's table lists a count of about 430,000 distinct CDR3 sequences. Jointly, the top ten make up 1.4% of the sample. Sequenced input: blood T cells: a sorted CD56 or NKG2C T cell subset, CD4+ or CD8+ T cells, or bulk PBMC T cells (not recorded which). The source is a woman between 50 and 59 years old in good health. Donor details come from another sample of the same person, matched by shared clones.

J is TRBJ1-6 and V is TRBV7-9. Germline CDR1 and CDR2: SEHNR and FQNEAQ (reference sequence). The CDR3 is 14 residues long. The CDR3 sequence: CASSPSTKDSPLHF.

The chain links TRBV29-1 to TRBJ2-2; the D gene TCRdb calls, TRBD2, cannot be checked with no DNA. The CDR3 has 15 residues. Germline V lookup: CDR1 SQVTM, CDR2 ANQGSEA. The CDR3 here is CSARPGLAGSGELFF.

The V call is TRBV7-9, the J call TRBJ2-1. Germline CDR1 and CDR2: SEHNR and FQNEAQ (reference sequence). The CDR3 is made up of 14 amino acids. The CDR3 reads CASSLVFENNEQFF.

This sequence joins TRBV2 and TRBJ2-1; there is no DNA to check the TCRdb D call of TRBD2. The CDR3 has 13 residues. Germline V gene sequence: CDR1 SNHLY, CDR2 FYNNEI. CDR3 amino acids: CASNGLPRGEQFF.

This chain uses TRBV11-2 with TRBJ1-2; TCRdb's D call, TRBD1, is unchecked because there is no DNA. CDR1 and CDR2 (germline): SGHAT, FQNNGV. The CDR3 has 14 amino acids. The CDR3 reads CASSLDPTRGSYTF. The full variable domain, its missing parts supplied by reference TRBV11-2 and TRBJ1-2, is EAGVAQSPRYKIIEKRQSVAFWCNPISGHATLYWYQQILGQGPKLLIQFQNNGVVDDSQLPKDRFSAERLKGVDSTLKIQPAKLEDSAVYLCASSLDPTRGSYTFGSGTRLTVV.

The chain uses TRBV12-3 or TRBV12-4 and TRBJ2-6; the TCRdb D gene call, TRBD1, has no DNA to confirm it. The CDR3 contains 17 residues. The CDR3 loop reads CASSPGQGAIGANVLTF.

The chain links TRBV21-1 to TRBJ2-2. TRBV21-1 is deemed a pseudogene. The CDR3 is 14 amino acids. CDR3 sequence: CASRSKANTGELFF.